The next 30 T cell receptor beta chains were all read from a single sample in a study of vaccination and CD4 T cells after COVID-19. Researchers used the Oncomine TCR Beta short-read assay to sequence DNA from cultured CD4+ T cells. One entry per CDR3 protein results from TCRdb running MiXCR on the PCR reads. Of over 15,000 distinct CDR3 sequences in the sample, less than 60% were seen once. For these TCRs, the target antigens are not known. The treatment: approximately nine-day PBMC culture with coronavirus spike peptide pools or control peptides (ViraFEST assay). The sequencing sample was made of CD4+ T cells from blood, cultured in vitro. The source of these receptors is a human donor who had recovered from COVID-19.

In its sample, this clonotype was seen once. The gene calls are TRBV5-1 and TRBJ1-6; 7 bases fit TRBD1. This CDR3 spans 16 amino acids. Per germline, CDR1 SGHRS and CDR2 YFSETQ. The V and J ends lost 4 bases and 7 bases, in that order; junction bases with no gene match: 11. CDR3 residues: CASSGTTGRSNSPLHF. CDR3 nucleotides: TGCGCCAGCAGCGGAACGACAGGGCGTTCGAATTCACCCCTCCACTTT.

This CDR3 reads CASSLTGESYTEAFF. CDR3 coding DNA: TGTGCCAGCAGTTTGACAGGGGAATCGTACACTGAAGCTTTCTTT. The genes are TRBV12-3 or TRBV12-4 and TRBJ1-1, with 8 bases aligning to TRBD1. Unmatched junction bases numbered 6, after V lost 3 bases and J lost 3 bases. CDR3 size: 15 residues.

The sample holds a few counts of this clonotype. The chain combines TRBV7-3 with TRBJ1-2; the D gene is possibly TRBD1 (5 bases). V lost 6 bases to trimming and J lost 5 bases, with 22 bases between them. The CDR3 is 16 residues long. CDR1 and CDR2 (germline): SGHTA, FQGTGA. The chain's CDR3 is CASRYSSGLLTYGYTF. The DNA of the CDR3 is TGTGCCAGCAGGTATTCCTCGGGACTCCTAACGTATGGCTACACCTTC.

CDR3 in DNA: TGCGCCAGCAGCTCAGGGGCGCTCTACGAGCAGTACTTC. Translated, it gives CASSSGALYEQYF. This chain links TRBV5-1 with TRBJ2-7; possibly TRBD1 for D (6 bases). The V end lost 3 bases, the J end lost 3 bases, and 10 bases lay between the germline ends. This CDR3 is built from 13 residues. CDR1 is SGHRS and CDR2 is YFSETQ in the germline V gene.

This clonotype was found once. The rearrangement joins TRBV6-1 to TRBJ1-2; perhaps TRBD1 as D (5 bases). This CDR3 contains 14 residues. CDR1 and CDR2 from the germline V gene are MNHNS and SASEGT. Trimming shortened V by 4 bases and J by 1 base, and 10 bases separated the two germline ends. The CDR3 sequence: CASSAGDSNYGYTF. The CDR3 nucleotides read TGTGCCAGCAGTGCCGGAGACAGTAACTATGGCTACACCTTC.

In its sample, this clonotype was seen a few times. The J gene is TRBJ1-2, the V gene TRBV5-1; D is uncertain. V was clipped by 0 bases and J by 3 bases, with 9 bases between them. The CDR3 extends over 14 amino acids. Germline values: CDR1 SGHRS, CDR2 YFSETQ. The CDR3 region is CASSLDPRDYGYTF. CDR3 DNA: TGCGCCAGCAGCTTGGATCCACGGGACTATGGCTACACCTTC. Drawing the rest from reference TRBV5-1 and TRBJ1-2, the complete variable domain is KAGVTQTPRYLIKTRGQQVTLSCSPISGHRSVSWYQQTPGQGLQFLFEYFSETQRNKGNFPGRFSGRQFSNSRSEMNVSTLELGDSALYLCASSLDPRDYGYTFGSGTRLTVV.

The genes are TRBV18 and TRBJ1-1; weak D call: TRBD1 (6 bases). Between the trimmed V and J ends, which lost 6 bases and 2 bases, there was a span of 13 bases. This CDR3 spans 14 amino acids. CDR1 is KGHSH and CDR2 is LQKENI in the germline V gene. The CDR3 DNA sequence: TGTGCCAGCTCCCCAAGGACAGAAAACACTGAAGCTTTCTTT. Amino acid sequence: CASSPRTENTEAFF. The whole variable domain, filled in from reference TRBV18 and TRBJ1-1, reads NAGVMQNPRHLVRRRGQEARLRCSPMKGHSHVYWYRQLPEEGLKFMVYLQKENIIDESGMPKERFSAEFPKEGPSILRIQQVVRGDSAAYFCASSPRTENTEAFFGQGTRLTVV.

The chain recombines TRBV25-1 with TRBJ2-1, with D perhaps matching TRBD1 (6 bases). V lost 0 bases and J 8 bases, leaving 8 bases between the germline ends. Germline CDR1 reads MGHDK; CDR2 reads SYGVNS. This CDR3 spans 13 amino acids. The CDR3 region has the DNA TGTGCCAGCAGTGAATACAGGGGCCATGAGCAGTTCTTC. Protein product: CASSEYRGHEQFF.

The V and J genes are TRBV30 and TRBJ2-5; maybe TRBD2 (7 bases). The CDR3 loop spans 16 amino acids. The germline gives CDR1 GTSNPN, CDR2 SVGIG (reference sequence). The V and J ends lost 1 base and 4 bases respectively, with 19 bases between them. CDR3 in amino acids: CAWSAPLGGQSETQYF. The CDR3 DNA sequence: TGTGCCTGGAGTGCACCATTGGGGGGGCAATCAGAGACCCAGTACTTC.

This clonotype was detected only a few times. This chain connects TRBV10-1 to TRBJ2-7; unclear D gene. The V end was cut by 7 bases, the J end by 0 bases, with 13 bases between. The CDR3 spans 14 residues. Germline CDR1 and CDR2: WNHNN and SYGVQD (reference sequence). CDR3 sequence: CASMDRRPSYEQYF. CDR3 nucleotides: TGCGCCAGCATGGATAGACGTCCCTCCTACGAGCAGTACTTC.

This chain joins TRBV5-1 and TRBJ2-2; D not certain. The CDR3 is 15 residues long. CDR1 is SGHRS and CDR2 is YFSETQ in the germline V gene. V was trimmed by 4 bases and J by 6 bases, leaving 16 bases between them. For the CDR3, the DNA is TGCGCCAGCAGCATCGGACGGTCTGTCTCCGGGGAGCTGTTTTTT. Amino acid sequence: CASSIGRSVSGELFF.

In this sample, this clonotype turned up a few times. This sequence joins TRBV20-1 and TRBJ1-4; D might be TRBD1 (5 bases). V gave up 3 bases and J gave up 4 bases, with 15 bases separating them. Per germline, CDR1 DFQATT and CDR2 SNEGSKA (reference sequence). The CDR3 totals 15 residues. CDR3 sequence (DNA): TGCAGTGCTAGGGCTCGGGGGGTTGGTAATGAAAAACTGTTTTTT. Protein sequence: CSARARGVGNEKLFF.

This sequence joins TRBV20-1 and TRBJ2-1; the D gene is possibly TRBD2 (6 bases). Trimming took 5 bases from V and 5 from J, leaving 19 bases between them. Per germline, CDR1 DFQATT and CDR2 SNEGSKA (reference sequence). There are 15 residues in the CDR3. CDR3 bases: TGCAGTGCTTCGACCACTGGGCGGGAAAACAATGAGCAGTTCTTC. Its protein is CSASTTGRENNEQFF.

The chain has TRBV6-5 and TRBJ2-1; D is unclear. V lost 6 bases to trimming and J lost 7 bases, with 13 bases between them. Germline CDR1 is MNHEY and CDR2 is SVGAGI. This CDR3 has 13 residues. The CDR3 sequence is CASSYGLDNEQFF. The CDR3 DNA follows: TGTGCCAGCAGCTACGGGCTAGATAATGAGCAGTTCTTC.

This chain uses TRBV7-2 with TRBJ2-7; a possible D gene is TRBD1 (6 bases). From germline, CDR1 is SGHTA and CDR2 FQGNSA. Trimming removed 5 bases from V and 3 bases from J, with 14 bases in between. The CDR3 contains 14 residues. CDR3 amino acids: CASSRGSTNYEQYF. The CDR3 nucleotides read TGTGCCAGCAGCAGGGGGTCCACGAACTACGAGCAGTACTTC.

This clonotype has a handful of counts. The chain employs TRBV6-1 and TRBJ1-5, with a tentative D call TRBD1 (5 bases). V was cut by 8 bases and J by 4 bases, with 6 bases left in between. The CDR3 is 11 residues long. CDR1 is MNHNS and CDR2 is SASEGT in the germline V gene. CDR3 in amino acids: CASSGNQPQHF. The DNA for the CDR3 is TGTGCCAGCTCAGGGAATCAGCCCCAGCATTTT.

The CDR3 protein is CASSPLAAGGSSYNEQFF. As DNA, the CDR3 is TGTGCCAGCAGCCCCCTAGCGGCAGGGGGGAGCTCCTACAATGAGCAGTTCTTC. This chain uses TRBV7-6 with TRBJ2-1; D is tentatively TRBD1 or TRBD2 (7 bases each). V gave up 5 bases and J gave up 0 bases, with 20 bases separating them. This CDR3 comprises 18 residues. The germline gives CDR1 SGHVS, CDR2 FNYEAQ.

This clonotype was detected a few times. CDR3 residues: CASSDLVGLPRGYGYTF. CDR3 coding DNA: TGTGCCAGCAGTGATCTGGTAGGGCTCCCCCGGGGATATGGCTACACCTTC. The chain couples TRBV6-1 to TRBJ1-2; D remains ambiguous. The CDR3 sequence is 17 residues long. V was trimmed by 3 bases and J by 5 bases, leaving 22 bases between them. CDR1 and CDR2 (germline): MNHNS, SASEGT.

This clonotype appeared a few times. CDR3 DNA: TGTGCCAGCAGTTTAAGTCGACTAGAAACCGGGGAGCTGTTTTTT. It encodes CASSLSRLETGELFF. V gene TRBV27 combines with J gene TRBJ2-2; possibly TRBD2 for D (6 bases). The CDR3 runs to 15 residues. V was cut by 2 bases and J by 5 bases, with 12 bases left in between. The V gene's germline CDR1 is MNHEY and CDR2 SMNVEV (reference sequence).

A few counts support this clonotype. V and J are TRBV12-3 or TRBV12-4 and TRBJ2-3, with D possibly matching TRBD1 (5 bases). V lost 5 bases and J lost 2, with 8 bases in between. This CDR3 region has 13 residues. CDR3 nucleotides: TGTGCCAGCAGTCAGGGCCACACAGATACGCAGTATTTT. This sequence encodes CASSQGHTDTQYF.

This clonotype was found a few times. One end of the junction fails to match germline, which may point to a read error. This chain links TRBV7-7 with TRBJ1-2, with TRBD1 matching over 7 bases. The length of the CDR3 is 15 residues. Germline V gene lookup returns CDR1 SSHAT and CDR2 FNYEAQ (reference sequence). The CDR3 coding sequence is TGTGCTAGCAGCTTAGGGGGCGTGGACACGGGAAACTACACCTTC. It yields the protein CASSLGGVDTGNYTF.

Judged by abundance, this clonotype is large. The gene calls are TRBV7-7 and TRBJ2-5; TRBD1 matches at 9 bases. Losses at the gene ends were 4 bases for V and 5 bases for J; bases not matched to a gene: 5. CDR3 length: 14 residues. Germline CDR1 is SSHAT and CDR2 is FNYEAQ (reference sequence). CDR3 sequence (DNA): TGTGCCAGCAGCTCCGGGACAGGGCGGGAGACCCAGTACTTC. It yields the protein CASSSGTGRETQYF.

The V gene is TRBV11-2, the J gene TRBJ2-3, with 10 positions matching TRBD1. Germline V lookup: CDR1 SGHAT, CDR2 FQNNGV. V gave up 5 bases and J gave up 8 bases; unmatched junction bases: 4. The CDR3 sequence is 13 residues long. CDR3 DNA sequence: TGTGCCAGCAGCCCCAGGACAGGGGGTACGCAGTATTTT. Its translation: CASSPRTGGTQYF. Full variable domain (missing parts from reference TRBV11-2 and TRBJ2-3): EAGVAQSPRYKIIEKRQSVAFWCNPISGHATLYWYQQILGQGPKLLIQFQNNGVVDDSQLPKDRFSAERLKGVDSTLKIQPAKLEDSAVYLCASSPRTGGTQYFGPGTRLTVL.

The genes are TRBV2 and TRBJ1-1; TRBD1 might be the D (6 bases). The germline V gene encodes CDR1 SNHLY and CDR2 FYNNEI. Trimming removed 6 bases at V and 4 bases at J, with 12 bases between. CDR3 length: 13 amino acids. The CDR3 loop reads CASRPSQGTEAFF. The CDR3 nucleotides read TGTGCCAGCAGGCCCTCACAGGGCACTGAAGCTTTCTTT.

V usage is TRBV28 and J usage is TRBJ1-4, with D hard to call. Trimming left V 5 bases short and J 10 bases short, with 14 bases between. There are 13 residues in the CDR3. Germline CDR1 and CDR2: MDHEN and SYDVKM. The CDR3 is CASSGAETGKLFF. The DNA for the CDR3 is TGTGCCAGCAGTGGAGCGGAAACGGGAAAACTGTTTTTT.

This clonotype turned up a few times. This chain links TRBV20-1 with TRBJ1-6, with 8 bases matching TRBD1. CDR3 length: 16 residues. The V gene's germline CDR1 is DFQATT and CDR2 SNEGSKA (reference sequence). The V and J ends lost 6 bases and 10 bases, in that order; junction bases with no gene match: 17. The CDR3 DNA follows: TGCAGTGCCTTACCAGGGGGCGGGCGCCTAACATCACCCCTCCACTTT. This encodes CSALPGGGRLTSPLHF.

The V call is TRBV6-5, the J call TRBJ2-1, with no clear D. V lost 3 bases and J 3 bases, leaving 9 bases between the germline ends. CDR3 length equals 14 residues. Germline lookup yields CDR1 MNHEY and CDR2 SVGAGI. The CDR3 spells CASSYSYNYNEQFF. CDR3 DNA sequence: TGTGCCAGCAGTTATAGTTACAACTACAATGAGCAGTTCTTC.

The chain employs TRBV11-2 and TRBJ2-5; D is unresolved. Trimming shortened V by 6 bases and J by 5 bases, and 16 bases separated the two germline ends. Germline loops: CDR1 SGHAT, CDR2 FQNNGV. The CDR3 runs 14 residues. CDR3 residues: CASSRVGALETQYF. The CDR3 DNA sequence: TGTGCCAGCAGTCGCGTGGGCGCGCTGGAGACCCAGTACTTC.

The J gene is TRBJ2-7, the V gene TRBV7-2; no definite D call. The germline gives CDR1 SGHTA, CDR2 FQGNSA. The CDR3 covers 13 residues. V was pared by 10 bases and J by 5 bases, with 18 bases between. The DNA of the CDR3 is TGTGCCATGACCTACCTCGAAATGGACGAGCAGTACTTC. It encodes CAMTYLEMDEQYF.

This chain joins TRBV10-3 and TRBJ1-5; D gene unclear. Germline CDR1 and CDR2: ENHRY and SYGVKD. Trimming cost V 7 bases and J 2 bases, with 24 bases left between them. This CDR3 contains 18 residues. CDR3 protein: CAINSPTGLVSGNQPQHF. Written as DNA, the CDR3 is TGTGCCATCAACTCCCCCACCGGCTTGGTCTCGGGCAATCAGCCCCAGCATTTT.